This TCR beta chain was found in a study of T cells in localized non-small cell lung cancer. Germline V gives CDR1 WNHNN, CDR2 SYGVQD (reference sequence). Trimming stripped 7 bases from V and 6 bases from J, with 15 bases between. The CDR3 totals 14 residues. TCRdb keeps only in-frame clones here, not all; method: immunoSEQ multiplex PCR. The sample holds 50,000 to 55,000 clones, over 80% seen once. Study-wide findings and caveats: In uninvolved adjacent lung, T cell clonality reached its highest value, exceeding tumor. Sequencing involved a lone tumor region, leaving heterogeneity possible.

On this clone itself: The antigen is undetermined.

The origin of this receptor is a man aged 40 to 70 with stage III lung adenocarcinoma. The sequenced sample was peripheral blood mononuclear cells, obtained before any cancer treatment. The chain recombines TRBV10-1 with TRBJ2-2, with D perhaps matching TRBD2 (6 bases). CDR3: CASNPSRGSGELFF. CDR3 nucleotide sequence: TGCGCCAGCAACCCATCACGGGGGTCCGGGGAGCTGTTTTTT.